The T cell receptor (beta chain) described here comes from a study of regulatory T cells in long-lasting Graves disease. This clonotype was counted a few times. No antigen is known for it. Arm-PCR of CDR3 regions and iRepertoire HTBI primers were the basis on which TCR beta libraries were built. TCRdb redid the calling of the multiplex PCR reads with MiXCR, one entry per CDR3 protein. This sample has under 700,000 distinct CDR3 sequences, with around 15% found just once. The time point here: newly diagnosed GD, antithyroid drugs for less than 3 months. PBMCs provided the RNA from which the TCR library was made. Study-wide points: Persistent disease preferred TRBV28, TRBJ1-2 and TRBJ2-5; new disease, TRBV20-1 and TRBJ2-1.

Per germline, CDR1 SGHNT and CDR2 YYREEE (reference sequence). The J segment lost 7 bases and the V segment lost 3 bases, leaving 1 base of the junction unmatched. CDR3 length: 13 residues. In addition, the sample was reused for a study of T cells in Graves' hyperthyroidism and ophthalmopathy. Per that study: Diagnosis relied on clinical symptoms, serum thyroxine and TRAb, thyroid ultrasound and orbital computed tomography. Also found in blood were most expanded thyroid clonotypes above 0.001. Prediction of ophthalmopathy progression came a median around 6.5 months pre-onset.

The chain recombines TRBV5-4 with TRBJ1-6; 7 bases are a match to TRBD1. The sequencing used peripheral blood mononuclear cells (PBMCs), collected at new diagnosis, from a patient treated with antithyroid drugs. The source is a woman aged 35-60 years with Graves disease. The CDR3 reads CASSSQGNSPLHF. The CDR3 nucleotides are TGTGCCAGCAGCTCACAGGGGAATTCACCCCTCCACTTT.